This entry features one TCR beta chain sequence. The method was immunoSEQ multiplex PCR; TCRdb's version includes in-frame clones alone and lacks a portion of them. The data contain about 200,000 clones, around 85% of them singletons. This specimen comes from a study of blood T cell repertoires in COVID-19. As for the study in general: The United States, Italy and Spain supplied acute and convalescent COVID-19 samples.

V shed 7 bases and J shed 4 bases, with 21 bases lying between them. This CDR3 has 16 residues. Per germline, CDR1 SGHTS and CDR2 YDEGEE. V is TRBV5-8 and J is TRBJ1-3, with a tentative D call TRBD1 (6 bases). Sequenced: peripheral blood. This receptor was obtained from a woman aged 70-85 years with acute or convalescent COVID-19. The DNA for the CDR3 is TGTGCCAGCCCTATCCTCGGTCGGGACAAAGGAAACACCATATATTTT. Residues: CASPILGRDKGNTIYF.